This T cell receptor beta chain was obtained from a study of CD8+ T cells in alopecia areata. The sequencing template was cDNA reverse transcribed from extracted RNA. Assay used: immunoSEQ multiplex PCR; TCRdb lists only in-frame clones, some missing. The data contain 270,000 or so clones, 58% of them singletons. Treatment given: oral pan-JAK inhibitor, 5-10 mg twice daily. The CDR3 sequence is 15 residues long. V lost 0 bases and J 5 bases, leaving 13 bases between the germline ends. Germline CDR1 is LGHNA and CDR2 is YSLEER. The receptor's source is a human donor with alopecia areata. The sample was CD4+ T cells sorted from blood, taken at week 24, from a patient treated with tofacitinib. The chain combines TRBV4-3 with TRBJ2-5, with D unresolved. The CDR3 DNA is TGCGCCAGCAGCCAAGATATCGGCCGTCGGGAGACCCAGTACTTC. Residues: CASSQDIGRRETQYF.